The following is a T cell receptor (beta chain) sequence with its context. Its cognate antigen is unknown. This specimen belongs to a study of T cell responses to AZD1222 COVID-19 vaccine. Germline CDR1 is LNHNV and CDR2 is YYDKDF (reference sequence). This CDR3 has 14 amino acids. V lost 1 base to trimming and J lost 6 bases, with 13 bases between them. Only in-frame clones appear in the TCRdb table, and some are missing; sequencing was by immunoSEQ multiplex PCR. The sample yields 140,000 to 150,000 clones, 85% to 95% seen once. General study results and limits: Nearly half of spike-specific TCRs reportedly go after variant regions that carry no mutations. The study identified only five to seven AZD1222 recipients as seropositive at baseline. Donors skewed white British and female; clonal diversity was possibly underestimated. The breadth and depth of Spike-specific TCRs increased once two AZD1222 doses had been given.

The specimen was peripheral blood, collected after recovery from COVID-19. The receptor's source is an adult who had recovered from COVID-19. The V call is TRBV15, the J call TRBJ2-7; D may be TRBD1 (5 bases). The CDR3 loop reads CATSRGAGWVEQYF. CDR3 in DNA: TGTGCCACCAGCAGAGGGGCAGGGTGGGTCGAGCAGTACTTC.